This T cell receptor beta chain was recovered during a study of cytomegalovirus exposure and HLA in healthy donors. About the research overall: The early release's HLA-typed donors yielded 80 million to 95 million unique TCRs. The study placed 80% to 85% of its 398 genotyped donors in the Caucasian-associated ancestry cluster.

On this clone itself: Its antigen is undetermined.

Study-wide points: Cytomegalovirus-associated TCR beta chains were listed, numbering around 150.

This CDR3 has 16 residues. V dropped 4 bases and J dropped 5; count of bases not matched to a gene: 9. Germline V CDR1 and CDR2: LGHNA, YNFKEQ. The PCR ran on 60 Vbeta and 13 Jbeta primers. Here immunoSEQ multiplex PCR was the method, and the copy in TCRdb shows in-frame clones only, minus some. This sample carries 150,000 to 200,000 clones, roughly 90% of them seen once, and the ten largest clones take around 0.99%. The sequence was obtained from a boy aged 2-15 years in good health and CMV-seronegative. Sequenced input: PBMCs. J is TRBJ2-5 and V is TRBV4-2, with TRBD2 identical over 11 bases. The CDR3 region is CASSPETSGAVETQYF. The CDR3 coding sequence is TGTGCCAGCAGCCCTGAGACTAGCGGGGCAGTGGAGACCCAGTACTTC.